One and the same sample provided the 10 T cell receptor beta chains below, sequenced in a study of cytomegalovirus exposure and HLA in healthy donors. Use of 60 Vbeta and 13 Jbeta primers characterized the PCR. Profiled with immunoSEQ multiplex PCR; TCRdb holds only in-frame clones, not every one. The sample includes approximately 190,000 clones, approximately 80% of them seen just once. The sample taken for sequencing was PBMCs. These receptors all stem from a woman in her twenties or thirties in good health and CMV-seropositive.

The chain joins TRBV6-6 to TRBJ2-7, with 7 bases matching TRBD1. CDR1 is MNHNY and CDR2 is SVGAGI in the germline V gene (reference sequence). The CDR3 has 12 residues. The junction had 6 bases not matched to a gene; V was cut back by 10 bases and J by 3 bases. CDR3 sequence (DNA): TGTGCCACGAAGCAGGGGGACTACGAGCAGTACTTC. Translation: CATKQGDYEQYF.

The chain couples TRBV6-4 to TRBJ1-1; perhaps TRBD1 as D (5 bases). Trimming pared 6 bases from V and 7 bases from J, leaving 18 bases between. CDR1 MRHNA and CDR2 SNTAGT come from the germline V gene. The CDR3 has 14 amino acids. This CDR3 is CASSTRGGHHEAFF. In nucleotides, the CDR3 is TGTGCCAGCAGCACCCGGGGAGGACACCATGAAGCTTTCTTT.

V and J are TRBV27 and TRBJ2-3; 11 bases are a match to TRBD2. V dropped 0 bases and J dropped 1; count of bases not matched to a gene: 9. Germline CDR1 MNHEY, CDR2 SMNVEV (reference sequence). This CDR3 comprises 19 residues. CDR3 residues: CASSLSISGRAPGTDTQYF. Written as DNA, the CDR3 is TGTGCCAGCAGTTTATCGATTAGCGGGAGGGCACCCGGCACAGATACGCAGTATTTT.

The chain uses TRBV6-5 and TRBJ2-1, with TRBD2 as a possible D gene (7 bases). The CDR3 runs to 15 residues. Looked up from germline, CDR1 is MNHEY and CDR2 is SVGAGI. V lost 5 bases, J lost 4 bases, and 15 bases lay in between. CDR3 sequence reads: CASSISGTPYNEQFF. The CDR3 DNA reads TGTGCCAGCAGTATAAGCGGGACACCATACAATGAGCAGTTCTTC.

This CDR3 reads CASSQEQGASNQPQHF. The CDR3, as DNA: TGTGCCAGCAGCCAGGAACAGGGGGCTAGCAATCAGCCCCAGCATTTT. The V gene is TRBV4-2, the J gene TRBJ1-5; the match to TRBD1 covers 9 bases. The CDR3 extends over 16 amino acids. Germline CDR1 LGHNA, CDR2 YNFKEQ. V gave up 3 bases and J gave up 0 bases; unmatched junction bases: 3.

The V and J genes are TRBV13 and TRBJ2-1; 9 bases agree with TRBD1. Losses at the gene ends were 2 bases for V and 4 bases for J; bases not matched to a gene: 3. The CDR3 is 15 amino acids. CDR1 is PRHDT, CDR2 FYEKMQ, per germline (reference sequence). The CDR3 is CASSLQGTGYNEQFF. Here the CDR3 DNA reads TGTGCCAGCAGCTTACAGGGGACAGGGTACAATGAGCAGTTCTTC.

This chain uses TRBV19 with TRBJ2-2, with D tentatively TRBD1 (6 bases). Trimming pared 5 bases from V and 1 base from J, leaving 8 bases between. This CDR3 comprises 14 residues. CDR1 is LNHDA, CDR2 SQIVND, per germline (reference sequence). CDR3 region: CASSYRENTGELFF. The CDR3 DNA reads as TGTGCCAGTAGTTACAGGGAGAACACCGGGGAGCTGTTTTTT.

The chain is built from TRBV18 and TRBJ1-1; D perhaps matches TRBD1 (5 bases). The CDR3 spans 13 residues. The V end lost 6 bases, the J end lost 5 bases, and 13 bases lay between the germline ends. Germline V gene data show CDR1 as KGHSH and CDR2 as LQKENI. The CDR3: CASSRIGGTEAFF. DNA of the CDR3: TGTGCCAGCTCCCGCATCGGGGGGACTGAAGCTTTCTTT.

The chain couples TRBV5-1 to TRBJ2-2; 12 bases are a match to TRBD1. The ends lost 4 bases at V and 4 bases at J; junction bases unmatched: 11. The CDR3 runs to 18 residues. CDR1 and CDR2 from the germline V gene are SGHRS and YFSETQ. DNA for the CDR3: TGCGCCAGCAGCCTCAGGGACAGGGGGCCTTCGGGCACCGGGGAGCTGTTTTTT. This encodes CASSLRDRGPSGTGELFF.

The CDR3 DNA reads TGTGCCAGCAGTTCCGTTCGGGGGGGCAGTAATCAGCCCCAGCATTTT. This encodes CASSSVRGGSNQPQHF. The chain joins TRBV6-5 to TRBJ1-5, with a tentative D call TRBD1 (6 bases). The V end lost 4 bases, the J end lost 4 bases, and 17 bases lay between the germline ends. The CDR3 is 16 residues long. CDR1 MNHEY and CDR2 SVGAGI come from the germline V gene.